This is a list of T cell receptor beta chains from one sample in a study of CD4 and CD8 cells across lung adenocarcinoma regions. MiXCR, run by TCRdb on the PCR reads, gives a single entry per CDR3 protein. The table shows 9,500 to 15,000 distinct CDR3 sequences, with 47% occurring only once. The sample consisted of CD8+ T cells from the margin of a lung tumor. The receptors originated from a male donor with lung adenocarcinoma. The CD4 and CD8 labels of this study may be unreliable. Each CDR3 is given with its conserved first and last residue. A D gene is named only where the DNA matches it firmly. Some rows mark clone size as missing; the rest say once, few, many or name a class of expanded clone.

TRBV6-1	TRBJ2-3	.	many	TGTGCCAGCACGGAACCGCATAACACAGATACGCAGTATTTT	CASTEPHNTDTQYF
TRBV27	TRBJ2-1	.	.	TGTGCCAGCAGTTTAACGGCCGGACTCTCAGATGAGCAGTTCTTT	CASSLTAGLSDEQFF
TRBV6-5	TRBJ2-4	TRBD1	.	TGTGCCAGCAGTTTAGGACAGGGAGCCAAGGACACGCAGTACTTT	CASSLGQGAKDTQYF
TRBV27	TRBJ2-5	TRBD2	.	TGTGCCAGCAGTGCACGCGTGGCGGGAGGCCAAGAGACCCAGTACTTC	CASSARVAGGQETQYF
TRBV6-5	TRBJ2-5	TRBD2	medium-sized	TGTGCCAGCAGTTGGTCCAAGGGCGGGAGCGTCAGTGAGCAGTACTTC	CASSWSKGGSVSEQYF
TRBV6-5	TRBJ2-1	TRBD2	many	TGTGCCAGCAACAAAGAGGTAGCGGGGATTAATGAGCAGTTCTTC	CASNKEVAGINEQFF
TRBV12-3/TRBV12-4	TRBJ2-1	TRBD1	.	TGTGCCAGCAGTGCCACAGGGGGAAGTGAGCAGTTCTTC	CASSATGGSEQFF
TRBV6-8	TRBJ2-3	TRBD1	.	TGTGCCAGCATGGGGCTAGGGGGCCGTGACCCAGATACCCAGTATTTC	CASMGLGGRDPDTQYF
TRBV27	TRBJ2-5	.	once	TGTGCCAGCAGGTGCCGCGTGGCCGGTGACACAGAGACGCAGTACTTT	CASRCRVAGDTETQYF
TRBV27	TRBJ2-7	.	many	TGTGCCAGCGGGGGCTCCCCCTACGAGCAGTACTTC	CASGGSPYEQYF
TRBV6-1	TRBJ2-2	.	medium-sized	TGTGCCAGCAGGATGGACACCTTCACCGGGGAGCTGTTTTTT	CASRMDTFTGELFF
TRBV7-2	TRBJ2-3	.	.	TGTGCCAGCAGCTTAGTGGTCACAGACATGCAGTATTTT	CASSLVVTDMQYF
TRBV10-2	TRBJ2-4	.	.	TGCGCCAGGGGGCTGTGTGCCAAAAACACGCAGTACTTC	CARGLCAKNTQYF
TRBV6-1	TRBJ2-5	.	.	TGTGCCAGCGGGGGGGCCGGGGACGGGGGCCAAGATACCCAGTACTTC	CASGGAGDGGQDTQYF
TRBV7-8	TRBJ2-5	.	.	TGTGCCAGCAGCTTCATCGGGGAGATCACAGAGACGCAGTACTTC	CASSFIGEITETQYF
TRBV5-1	TRBJ2-5	.	.	TGCGCCACCCGAGAGGGGGGGAGCTCCCAAGAGACCCAGTACTTC	CATREGGSSQETQYF
TRBV6-1	TRBJ2-1	.	.	TGTGCCAGCAGGAGGGAGGTGACCTACAATGAGCAGTTCTTC	CASRREVTYNEQFF
TRBV6-1	TRBJ2-7	TRBD2	.	TGTGCCAGCAGTGTCGATTCGGGGGGGAGAGCCACAGATACGCAGTACTTC	CASSVDSGGRATDTQYF
TRBV5-4	TRBJ2-1	.	many	TGTGCCAGCAGCGCCGGTTGGCAGTACAATGAGCAGTTCTTC	CASSAGWQYNEQFF
TRBV6-5	TRBJ1-6	.	medium-sized	TGTGCCAGCAGTTACTCGAGTAAACCAAATTCACCCCTCCACTTT	CASSYSSKPNSPLHF
TRBV30	TRBJ1-2	.	.	TGTGCCTGGAGTGTACAACAATACCAGGGGTATGGCTACACCTTC	CAWSVQQYQGYGYTF
TRBV6-1	TRBJ2-4	.	once	TGTGCCAGCTGTGAGGGGCTTGGGGGGTGTGTCAAAGACATTCAGTACTTC	CASCEGLGGCVKDIQYF
TRBV27	TRBJ2-3	TRBD2	.	TGTGCCAGCAGTTTAGCGGGAGTTGCAGATACGCAGTATTTT	CASSLAGVADTQYF
TRBV6-2/TRBV6-3	TRBJ1-2	.	many	TGTGCCAGCAGTTACACGACTAAGGGTGGCTACACCTTC	CASSYTTKGGYTF
TRBV6-1	TRBJ1-2	TRBD1	.	TGTGCCAGCAGACGACAGGGGGGAAGCAACTATGGCTACACCTTC	CASRRQGGSNYGYTF
TRBV6-1	TRBJ2-7	TRBD2	large	TGTGCCAGCAGTCTCCGGACTAGCGGGTACGAGCAGTACTTC	CASSLRTSGYEQYF
TRBV6-1	TRBJ1-2	.	.	TGTGCCAGCAGGGAGACAGTAGATGGCTACACCTTC	CASRETVDGYTF
TRBV10-1	TRBJ2-3	.	.	TGCGCCAGCAGCCAGGCTGTGAGCACCGATACGCAGTTTTTT	CASSQAVSTDTQFF
TRBV5-1	TRBJ2-2	TRBD2	few	TGCGCCAGCAGCACACTAGCGGGAGGCTTTAACACCGGGGAGCTGTTTTTT	CASSTLAGGFNTGELFF
TRBV6-1	TRBJ2-1	.	large	TGTGCCAGCAGTGAATTTAGGGGGGACAATGAGCAGTTCTTC	CASSEFRGDNEQFF
TRBV7-2	TRBJ2-2	TRBD2	.	TGTGCCAGCAGTTCTACTAGCGGGACCGGGGAGCTGTTTTTT	CASSSTSGTGELFF
TRBV7-6	TRBJ2-7	TRBD2	.	TGTGCCAGCAGCTTAGCCGGACTAGCGGGAGGGCCAGGCGAGCAGTACTTC	CASSLAGLAGGPGEQYF
TRBV11-2	TRBJ2-7	TRBD2	.	TGTGCCAGCAGCCCCCAGACTAGCGGGAGGGCTAATGAGCAGTACTTC	CASSPQTSGRANEQYF
TRBV12-3/TRBV12-4	TRBJ2-3	.	.	TGTGCCGGCGGTCTCGGGCAGGGAAGCCCAGATACGCAGTATTTT	CAGGLGQGSPDTQYF
TRBV27	TRBJ2-4	.	.	TGTGCCAGCAGCCTTACAGCCACAGACATTCAGTACTTC	CASSLTATDIQYF
TRBV6-5	TRBJ2-7	TRBD2	many	TGTGCCAGCAGTTACGAAAGCGGGAGCGAGTACGAGCAGTACTTC	CASSYESGSEYEQYF
TRBV6-5	TRBJ1-1	.	many	TGTGCCAGCAGTTACTCGATGCAGATGAACACTGAAGCTTTCTTT	CASSYSMQMNTEAFF
TRBV6-1	TRBJ2-5	.	.	TGTGGCAGCGGTGACGGGGGCCGCGACCAAGAGACCCAGTACTTC	CGSGDGGRDQETQYF
TRBV6-5	TRBJ2-1	TRBD2	.	TGTGCCAGCAGTTACGCTCCCCCCGGGGGGGGCTTATACAATGAGCAGTTCTTC	CASSYAPPGGGLYNEQFF
TRBV6-1	TRBJ2-1	.	.	TGTGCCAGCGCAAGGCTCTACGAGGAGCAGTTCTTT	CASARLYEEQFF
TRBV5-1	TRBJ1-1	.	.	TGCGCCAGCAGCTTGGATGTGGCCGAGAACACTGAAGCTTTCTTT	CASSLDVAENTEAFF
TRBV7-2	TRBJ2-5	TRBD2	many	TGTGCCAGCAGCAAAGGACTAGAAGAGACCCAGTACTTC	CASSKGLEETQYF
TRBV18	TRBJ1-1	.	few	TGTGCCAGCTCACAAGCGAACACTGAAGCTTTCTTT	CASSQANTEAFF
TRBV6-1	TRBJ2-3	.	.	TGTGCCAGCCGGGACATCGGGACGAGCGGGTGGGCCAAAAATACTCAGTATTTT	CASRDIGTSGWAKNTQYF
TRBV6-1	TRBJ2-3	.	.	TGTGCCAGCAGCGATCTATCGGATACGCAGTATTTT	CASSDLSDTQYF
TRBV27	TRBJ2-7	.	.	TGTGCCAGCAGTTTAAGGGACACGGGTCGCGAGCAGTACTTC	CASSLRDTGREQYF
TRBV27	TRBJ2-3	.	.	TGTGCCACCGGGGGCTGTGTCGGGGAGACCCAGTATTTC	CATGGCVGETQYF
TRBV6-2/TRBV6-3	TRBJ1-2	.	few	TGTGCCAGCCAGGACAATTGGGGCTACACCTTC	CASQDNWGYTF
TRBV7-6	TRBJ2-5	.	.	TGTGCCAGCAGCCCCCGGGGGGAGACCCAGTACTTC	CASSPRGETQYF
TRBV6-1	TRBJ2-7	TRBD2	many	TGTGCCAGCAGCAACACCCGTAATCTAGCGGTCTACGAGCAGTACTTC	CASSNTRNLAVYEQYF
TRBV27	TRBJ2-7	.	many	TGTGCCAGCAGTCCCCGGCGGTACTACGAGCAGTACTTC	CASSPRRYYEQYF
TRBV6-4	TRBJ2-3	TRBD2	.	TGTGCCAGCGGGGAGGGAGCGGGGCGTGGCACAGATACGCAGTACTTT	CASGEGAGRGTDTQYF
TRBV6-5	TRBJ2-7	.	medium-sized	TGTGCCAGCAGTTACACCAACAGGATAGACTACGAGCAGTACTTC	CASSYTNRIDYEQYF